Here is one T cell receptor (beta chain) with its context. The antigen is not known. On cycle 4 day 1 and cycle 7 day 1, as well as at baseline, blood was sampled. The data were obtained in a study of OX40 agonist ivuxolimab in advanced cancers. Across the study: Ivuxolimab was delivered to patients intravenously every 2 weeks at doses spanning 0.01 to 10 mg/kg. Study-level findings and limits: Within 6 weeks, CD4+ and CD8+ blood T cells expanded clonally at 0.1 to 3.0 mg/kg. Mean expanded clone counts were higher in CD8+ than CD4+ T cells.

Assay: immunoSEQ multiplex PCR; the TCRdb copy retains only in-frame clones and omits some. Of 52,000 or so clones listed, approximately 80% are singletons. V shed 4 bases and J shed 5 bases, with 12 bases lying between them. Per germline, CDR1 SNHLY and CDR2 FYNNEI. The CDR3 has 13 residues. The V and J genes are TRBV2 and TRBJ2-7; D possibly corresponds to TRBD1 (5 bases). This material consisted of CD4+ or CD8+ T cells sorted from blood, taken in a trial of the OX40 agonist ivuxolimab. This clonotype was obtained from an adult with an advanced solid tumor such as melanoma, head and neck, liver or kidney cancer. CDR3 coding DNA: TGTGCCAGCAGTGGGGGCACCGGAAACGAGCAGTACTTC. It translates to CASSGGTGNEQYF.